Shown below are 8 T cell receptor beta chains from a single sample sequenced in a study of OX40 agonist ivuxolimab in advanced cancers. Measured with immunoSEQ multiplex PCR; TCRdb has only the in-frame clones, and not every one. The sample holds 70,000 to 90,000 clones; under 90% are singletons and the top ten take under 7%. The sequences come from CD4+ or CD8+ T cells sorted from blood, collected in a trial of the OX40 agonist ivuxolimab. These receptors all come from an adult with an advanced solid tumor such as melanoma, head and neck, liver or kidney cancer.

CDR3 region: CASSPRPGQDSPLHF. The CDR3, as DNA: TGTGCCAGCTCACCACGACCGGGACAGGATTCACCCCTCCACTTT. V gene TRBV18 combines with J gene TRBJ1-6, with 8 bases that match TRBD1. The J segment lost 8 bases and the V segment lost 1 base, leaving 4 bases of the junction unmatched. Germline assignment: CDR1 KGHSH and CDR2 LQKENI. The CDR3 is 15 amino acids.

The chain carries TRBV6-6 and TRBJ2-2; unclear D gene. Germline V gives CDR1 MNHNY, CDR2 SVGAGI (reference sequence). Trimming stripped 5 bases from V and 3 bases from J, with 13 bases between. The CDR3 contains 15 residues. CDR3 protein: CASSDRFDDTGELFF. The CDR3 DNA reads TGTGCCAGCAGTGACCGATTCGACGACACCGGGGAGCTGTTTTTT.

V and J are TRBV11-3 and TRBJ1-6; D perhaps matches TRBD1 (6 bases). Germline-derived CDR1 and CDR2 are SGHNT and YENEEA. The CDR3 contains 13 residues. Trimming took off 5 bases at V and 10 bases at J, with 12 bases between the two ends. CDR3 sequence reads: CASSRSGGSPLHF. The CDR3 nucleotides read TGTGCCAGCAGCCGGAGCGGGGGCTCACCCCTCCACTTT. Drawing the rest from reference TRBV11-3 and TRBJ1-6, the complete variable domain is EAGVVQSPRYKIIEKKQPVAFWCNPISGHNTLYWYLQNLGQGPELLIRYENEEAVDDSQLPKDRFSAERLKGVDSTLKIQPAELGDSAVYLCASSRSGGSPLHFGNGTRLTVT.

There are a few counts of this clone. This rearrangement joins TRBV13 to TRBJ2-5; TRBD2 is a possible D gene (6 bases). This CDR3 has 15 residues. The V gene lost 4 bases and the J gene lost 5 bases, with 17 bases spanning the gap. CDR1 and CDR2 from the germline V gene are PRHDT and FYEKMQ (reference sequence). CDR3 sequence (DNA): TGTGCCAGCAGCTGGAGCCTGGGGGGACGGGAGACCCAGTACTTC. Its protein product is CASSWSLGGRETQYF.

This clone was recorded only once. J is TRBJ2-5 and V is TRBV18, with TRBD2 matching over 7 bases. This CDR3 has 14 amino acids. V dropped 1 base and J dropped 3; count of bases not matched to a gene: 2. Germline CDR1 is KGHSH and CDR2 is LQKENI. CDR3 nucleotides: TGTGCCAGCTCACCACGGGCGGGGGAAGAGACCCAGTACTTC. Protein product: CASSPRAGEETQYF.

J is TRBJ1-1 and V is TRBV28, with D uncertain. CDR3 length equals 13 residues. Deletions cut 8 bases from V and 4 bases from J, with 14 bases between. Per germline, CDR1 MDHEN and CDR2 SYDVKM. The CDR3 DNA reads TGTGCCAGCGGGGTAGGGCAGTTCACTGAAGCTTTCTTT. Its protein product is CASGVGQFTEAFF.

The gene calls are TRBV19 and TRBJ1-1; D remains unclear. The CDR3 has 12 residues. V was shortened by 7 bases and J by 5 bases, with 11 bases between the two germline ends. Germline V gene sequence: CDR1 LNHDA, CDR2 SQIVND (reference sequence). The DNA for the CDR3 is TGTGCCAGTAAGTACTCGGGGACTGAAGCTTTCTTT. It is translated as CASKYSGTEAFF. Looking up the rest from reference TRBV19 and TRBJ1-1 gives the full variable domain: DGGITQSPKYLFRKEGQNVTLSCEQNLNHDAMYWYRQDPGQGLRLIYYSQIVNDFQKGDIAEGYSVSREKKESFPLTVTSAQKNPTAFYLCASKYSGTEAFFGQGTRLTVV.

CDR3 sequence: CASSLSGVWDSPLHF. CDR3 nucleotide sequence: TGTGCCAGCAGCTTGTCTGGGGTCTGGGATTCACCCCTCCACTTT. V gene TRBV5-6 combines with J gene TRBJ1-6; D is unclear. The CDR3 length is 15 residues. Germline V gene data show CDR1 as SGHDT and CDR2 as YYEEEE. Trimming removed 1 base at V and 8 bases at J, with 13 bases between. Variable domain in full (rest from reference TRBV5-6 and TRBJ1-6): DAGVTQSPTHLIKTRGQQVTLRCSPKSGHDTVSWYQQALGQGPQFIFQYYEEEERQRGNFPDRFSGHQFPNYSSELNVNALLLGDSALYLCASSLSGVWDSPLHFGNGTRLTVT.